This T cell receptor (beta chain) was sequenced in a study of cytomegalovirus exposure and HLA in healthy donors. The study's findings and limits: Analyses of presence/absence relied on an assumption of roughly uniform sequencing depth across donors.

The CDR3 totals 11 residues. The germline V gene has CDR1 SEHNR and CDR2 FQNEAQ (reference sequence). In the case of this clone: Its target is unknown. One junction end disagrees with the germline gene, perhaps due to a read error.

This PCR relied on a set of 60 Vbeta primers and 13 Jbeta primers. The assay was immunoSEQ multiplex PCR, and TCRdb's table has in-frame clones only and misses some. Among 90,000 to 110,000 clones listed, 77% were seen once. This receptor was taken from a woman aged 40 to 49 in good health and CMV-seropositive. The sequencing sample was made of PBMCs. The chain employs TRBV7-9 and TRBJ2-5; D is undetermined. The CDR3 DNA sequence: TGTTCCAGCAGCCGTGCGGAGACCCAGTACTTC. It translates to CSSSRAETQYF. Full variable domain (rest looked up from reference TRBV7-9 and TRBJ2-5): DTGVSQNPRHKITKRGQNVTFRCDPISEHNRLYWYRQTLGQGPEFLTYFQNEAQLEKSRLLSDRFSAERPKGSFSTLEIQRTEQGDSAMYLCSSSRAETQYFGPGTRLLVL.